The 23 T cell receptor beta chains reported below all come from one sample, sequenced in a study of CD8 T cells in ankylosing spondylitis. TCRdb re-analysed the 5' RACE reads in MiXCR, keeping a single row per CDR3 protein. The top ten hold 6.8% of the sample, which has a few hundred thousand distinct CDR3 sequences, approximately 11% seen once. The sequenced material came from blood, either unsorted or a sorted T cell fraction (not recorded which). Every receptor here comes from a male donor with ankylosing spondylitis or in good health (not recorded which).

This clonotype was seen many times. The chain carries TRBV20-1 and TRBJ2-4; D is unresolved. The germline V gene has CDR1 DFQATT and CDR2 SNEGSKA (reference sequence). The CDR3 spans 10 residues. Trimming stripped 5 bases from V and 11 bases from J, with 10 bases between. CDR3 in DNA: TGCAGTGCTTACGCCTCTCTTCAGTACTTC. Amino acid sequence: CSAYASLQYF.

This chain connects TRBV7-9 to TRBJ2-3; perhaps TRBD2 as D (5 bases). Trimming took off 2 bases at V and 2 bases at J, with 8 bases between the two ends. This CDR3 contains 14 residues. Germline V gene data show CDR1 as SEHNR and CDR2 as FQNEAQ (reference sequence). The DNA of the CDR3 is TGTGCCAGCAGCTTAAACGACTACACAGATACGCAGTATTTT. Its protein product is CASSLNDYTDTQYF.

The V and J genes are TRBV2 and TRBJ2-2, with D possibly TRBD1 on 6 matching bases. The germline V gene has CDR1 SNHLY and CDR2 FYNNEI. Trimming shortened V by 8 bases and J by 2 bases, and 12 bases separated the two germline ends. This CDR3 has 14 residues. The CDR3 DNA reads TGTGCCAGCCAGGACAGCCCTAACACCGGGGAGCTGTTTTTT. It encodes CASQDSPNTGELFF.

The DNA for the CDR3 is TGTGCCACCAGCAGACCGGCGGGGATAGGCTATGCTGGGGCCAACGTCCTGACTTTC. Translating gives CATSRPAGIGYAGANVLTF. The J gene is TRBJ2-6, the V gene TRBV15; TRBD2 might be the D (6 bases). CDR1 and CDR2 from the germline V gene are LNHNV and YYDKDF (reference sequence). This CDR3 contains 19 residues. Between the trimmed V and J ends, which lost 2 bases and 2 bases, there was a span of 19 bases.

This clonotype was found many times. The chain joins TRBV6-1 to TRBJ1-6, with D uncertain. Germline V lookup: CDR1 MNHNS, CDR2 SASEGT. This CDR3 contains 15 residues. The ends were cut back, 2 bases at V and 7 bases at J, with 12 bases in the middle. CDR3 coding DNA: TGTGCCAGCAGTGAACGTGGGCAGGAGAATTCACCCCTCCACTTT. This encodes CASSERGQENSPLHF.

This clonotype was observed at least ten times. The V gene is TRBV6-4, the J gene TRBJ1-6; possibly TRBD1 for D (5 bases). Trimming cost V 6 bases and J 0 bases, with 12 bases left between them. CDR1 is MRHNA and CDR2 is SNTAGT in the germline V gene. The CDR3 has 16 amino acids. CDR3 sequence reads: CASSIYRSSYNSPLHF. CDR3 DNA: TGTGCCAGCAGCATTTACAGGAGCTCCTATAATTCACCCCTCCACTTT.

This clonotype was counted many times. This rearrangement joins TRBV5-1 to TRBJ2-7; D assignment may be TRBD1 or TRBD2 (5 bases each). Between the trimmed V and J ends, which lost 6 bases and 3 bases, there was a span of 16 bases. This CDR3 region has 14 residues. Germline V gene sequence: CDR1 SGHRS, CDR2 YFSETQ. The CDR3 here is CASTPGSGIYEQYF. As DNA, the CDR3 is TGCGCCAGCACCCCGGGGTCAGGGATCTACGAGCAGTACTTC.

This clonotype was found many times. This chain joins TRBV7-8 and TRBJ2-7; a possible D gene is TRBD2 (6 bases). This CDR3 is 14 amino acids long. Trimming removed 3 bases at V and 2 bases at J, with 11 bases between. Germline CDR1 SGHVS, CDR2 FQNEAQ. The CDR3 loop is CASSFRTGAYEQYF. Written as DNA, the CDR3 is TGTGCCAGCAGCTTTAGGACGGGGGCCTACGAGCAGTACTTC.

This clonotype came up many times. The CDR3 coding sequence is TGCGCCAGCAGCTTGGGGACTACAGGTCGCACTGAAGCTTTCTTT. As protein: CASSLGTTGRTEAFF. This chain connects TRBV5-1 to TRBJ1-1; D is perhaps TRBD1 (5 bases). Trimming removed 0 bases at V and 4 bases at J, with 13 bases between. Germline V gene sequence: CDR1 SGHRS, CDR2 YFSETQ. The CDR3 consists of 15 residues.

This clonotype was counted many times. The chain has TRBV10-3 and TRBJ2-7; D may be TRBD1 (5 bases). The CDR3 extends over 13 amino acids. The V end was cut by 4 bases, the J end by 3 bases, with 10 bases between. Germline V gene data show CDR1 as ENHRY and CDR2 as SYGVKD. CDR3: CAISGIDSYEQYF. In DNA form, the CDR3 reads TGTGCCATCAGTGGGATCGACAGCTACGAGCAGTACTTC.

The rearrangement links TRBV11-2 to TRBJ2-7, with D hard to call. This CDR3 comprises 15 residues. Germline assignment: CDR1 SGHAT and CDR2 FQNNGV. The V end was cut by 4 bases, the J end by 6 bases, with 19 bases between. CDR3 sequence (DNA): TGTGCCAGCAGCTCCCCGACAATCCGGCCAGGCGAGCAGTACTTC. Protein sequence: CASSSPTIRPGEQYF.

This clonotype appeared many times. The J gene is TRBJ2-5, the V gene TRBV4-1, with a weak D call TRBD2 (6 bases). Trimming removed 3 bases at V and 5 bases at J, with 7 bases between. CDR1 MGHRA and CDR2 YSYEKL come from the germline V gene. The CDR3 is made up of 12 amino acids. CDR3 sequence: CASSQEGETQYF. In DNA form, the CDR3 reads TGCGCCAGCAGCCAGGAGGGGGAGACCCAGTACTTC.

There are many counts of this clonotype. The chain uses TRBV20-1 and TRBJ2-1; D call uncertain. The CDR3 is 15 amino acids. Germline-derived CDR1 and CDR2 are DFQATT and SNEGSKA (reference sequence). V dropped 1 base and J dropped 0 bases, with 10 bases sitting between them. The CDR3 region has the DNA TGCAGTGCTAGAGCTGGCGTAAGCTCCTACAATGAGCAGTTCTTC. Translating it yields CSARAGVSSYNEQFF.

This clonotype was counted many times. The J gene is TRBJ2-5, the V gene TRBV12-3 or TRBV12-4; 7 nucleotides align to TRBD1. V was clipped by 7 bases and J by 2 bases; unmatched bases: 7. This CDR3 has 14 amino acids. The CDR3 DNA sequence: TGTGCCAGCACTAAAGGCAGGGGGCAAGAGACCCAGTACTTC. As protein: CASTKGRGQETQYF.

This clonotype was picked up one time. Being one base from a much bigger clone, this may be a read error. CDR3: CATSWGTSGTDGELFF. The CDR3 nucleotides are TGTGCCACCAGTTGGGGGACTAGCGGGACGGACGGGGAGCTGTTTTTT. V and J are TRBV6-5 and TRBJ2-2; 13 bases are shared with TRBD2. This CDR3 is 16 amino acids long. Germline values: CDR1 MNHEY, CDR2 SVGAGI.

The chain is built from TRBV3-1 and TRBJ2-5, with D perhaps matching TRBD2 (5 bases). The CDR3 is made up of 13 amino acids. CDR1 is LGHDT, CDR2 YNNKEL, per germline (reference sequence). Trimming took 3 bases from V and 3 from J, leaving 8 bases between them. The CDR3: CASSHRGKETQYF. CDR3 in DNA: TGTGCCAGCAGCCATAGAGGGAAAGAGACCCAGTACTTC.

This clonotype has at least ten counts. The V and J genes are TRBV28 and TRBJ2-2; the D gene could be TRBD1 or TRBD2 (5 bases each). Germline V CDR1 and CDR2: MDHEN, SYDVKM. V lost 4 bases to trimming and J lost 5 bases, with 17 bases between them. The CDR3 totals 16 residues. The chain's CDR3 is CASSSWDEDGTGELFF. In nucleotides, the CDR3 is TGTGCCAGCAGTTCATGGGACGAGGATGGGACCGGGGAGCTGTTTTTT.

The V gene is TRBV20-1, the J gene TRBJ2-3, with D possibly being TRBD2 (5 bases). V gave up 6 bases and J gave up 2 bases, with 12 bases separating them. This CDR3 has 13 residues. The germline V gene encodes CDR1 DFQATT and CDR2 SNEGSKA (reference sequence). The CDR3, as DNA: TGCAGTGCCCCCCTAGCAGACACAGATACGCAGTATTTT. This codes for CSAPLADTDTQYF.

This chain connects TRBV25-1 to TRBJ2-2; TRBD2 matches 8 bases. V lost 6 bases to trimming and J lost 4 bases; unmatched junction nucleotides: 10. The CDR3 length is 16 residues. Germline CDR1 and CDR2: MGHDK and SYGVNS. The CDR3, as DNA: TGTGCCAGCAGCTTCCCCGGGGGGGACGGCACCGGGGAGCTGTTTTTT. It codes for CASSFPGGDGTGELFF.

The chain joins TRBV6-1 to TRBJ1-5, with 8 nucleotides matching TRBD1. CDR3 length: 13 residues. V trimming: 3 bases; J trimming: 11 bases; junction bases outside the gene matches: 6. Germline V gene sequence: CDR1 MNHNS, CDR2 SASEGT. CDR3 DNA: TGTGCCAGCAGTGAGGACAGGGATCGGTCCCAGCATTTT. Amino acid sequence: CASSEDRDRSQHF.

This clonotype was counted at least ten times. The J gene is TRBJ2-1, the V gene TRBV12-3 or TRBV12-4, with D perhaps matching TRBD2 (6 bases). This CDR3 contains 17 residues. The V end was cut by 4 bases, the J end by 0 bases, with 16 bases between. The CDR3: CASSSVLTSPSYNEQFF. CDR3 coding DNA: TGTGCCAGCAGTTCCGTACTTACTAGCCCCTCCTACAATGAGCAGTTCTTC.

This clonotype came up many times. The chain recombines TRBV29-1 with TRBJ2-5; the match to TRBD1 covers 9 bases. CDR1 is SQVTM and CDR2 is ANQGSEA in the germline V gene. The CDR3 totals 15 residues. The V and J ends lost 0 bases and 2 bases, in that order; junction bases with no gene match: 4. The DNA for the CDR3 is TGCAGCGTTGAAGATTGGACAGGGGTTCAAGAGACCCAGTACTTC. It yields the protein CSVEDWTGVQETQYF. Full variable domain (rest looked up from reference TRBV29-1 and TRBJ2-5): SAVISQKPSRDICQRGTSLTIQCQVDSQVTMMFWYRQQPGQSLTLIATANQGSEATYESGFVIDKFPISRPNLTFSTLTVSNMSPEDSSIYLCSVEDWTGVQETQYFGPGTRLLVL.

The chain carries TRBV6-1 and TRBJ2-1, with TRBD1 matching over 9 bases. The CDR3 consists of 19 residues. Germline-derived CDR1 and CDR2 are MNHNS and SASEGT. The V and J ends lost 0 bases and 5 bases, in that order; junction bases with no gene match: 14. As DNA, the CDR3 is TGTGCCAGCAGTGAAGCGGGACAGGGACGCAAGTGGGTCAACAATGAGCAGTTCTTC. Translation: CASSEAGQGRKWVNNEQFF.